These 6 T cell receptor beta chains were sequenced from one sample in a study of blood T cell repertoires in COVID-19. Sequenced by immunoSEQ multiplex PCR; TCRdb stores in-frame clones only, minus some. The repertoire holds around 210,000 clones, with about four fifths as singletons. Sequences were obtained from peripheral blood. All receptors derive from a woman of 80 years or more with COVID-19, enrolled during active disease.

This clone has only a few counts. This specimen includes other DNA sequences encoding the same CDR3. The CDR3 DNA reads as TGCGCCAGCAGCTTGGGCCAGGTGAACACTGAAGCTTTCTTT. It is translated as CASSLGQVNTEAFF. The V call is TRBV5-1, the J call TRBJ1-1; D gene uncertain. The CDR3 length is 14 residues. Germline lookup yields CDR1 SGHRS and CDR2 YFSETQ. Deletions cut 0 bases from V and 0 bases from J, with 6 bases between.

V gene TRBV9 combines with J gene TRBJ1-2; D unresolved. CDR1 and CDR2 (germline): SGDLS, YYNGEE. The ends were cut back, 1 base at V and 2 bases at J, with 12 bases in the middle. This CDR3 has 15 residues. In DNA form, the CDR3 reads TGTGCCAGCAGCGTAAACCCCAGTTCCAACTATGGCTACACCTTC. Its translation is CASSVNPSSNYGYTF.

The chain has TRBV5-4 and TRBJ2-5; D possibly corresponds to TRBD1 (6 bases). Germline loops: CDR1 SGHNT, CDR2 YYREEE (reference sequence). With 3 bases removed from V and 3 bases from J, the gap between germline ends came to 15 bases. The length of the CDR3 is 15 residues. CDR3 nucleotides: TGTGCCAGCAGCTCACCTGGACAGATAGAAGAGACCCAGTACTTC. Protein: CASSSPGQIEETQYF.

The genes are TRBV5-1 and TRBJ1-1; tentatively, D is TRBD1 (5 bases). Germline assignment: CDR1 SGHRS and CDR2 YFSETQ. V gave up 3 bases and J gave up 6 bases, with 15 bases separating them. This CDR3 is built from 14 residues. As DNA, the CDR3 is TGCGCCAGCAGCTCGCAAGGGGAGGCAGCTGAAGCTTTCTTT. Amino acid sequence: CASSSQGEAAEAFF.

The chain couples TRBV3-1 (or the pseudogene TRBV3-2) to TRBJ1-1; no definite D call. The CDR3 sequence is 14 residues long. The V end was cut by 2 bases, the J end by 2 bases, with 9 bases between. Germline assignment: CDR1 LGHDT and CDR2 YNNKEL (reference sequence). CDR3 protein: CASSQWAENTEAFF. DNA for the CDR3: TGTGCCAGCAGCCAATGGGCTGAAAACACTGAAGCTTTCTTT.

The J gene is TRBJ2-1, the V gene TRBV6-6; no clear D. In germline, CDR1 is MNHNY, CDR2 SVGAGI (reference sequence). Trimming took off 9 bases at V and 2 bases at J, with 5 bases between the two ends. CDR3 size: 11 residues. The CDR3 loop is CASSAYNEQFF. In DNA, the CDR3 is TGTGCCAGTTCGGCCTACAATGAGCAGTTCTTC.